This T cell receptor (beta chain) originates from a study of blood T cell repertoires in COVID-19. In the study overall: The samples span acute and convalescent COVID-19 from the United States, Italy and Spain. PBMCs, B-cell-depleted T cells, or T cells provided the cDNA or gDNA that made up the material.

Some clones are missing from TCRdb's copy, which holds only in-frame ones; the method was immunoSEQ multiplex PCR. The table lists some 350,000 clones, 85% to 90% of them singletons. Enrollment of patients from Seattle took place during active infection, with longitudinal follow-up. The CDR3 is made up of 15 amino acids. The germline V gene encodes CDR1 MDHEN and CDR2 SYDVKM. Deletions cut 3 bases from V and 4 bases from J, with 13 bases between. The rearrangement links TRBV28 to TRBJ2-1, with D perhaps matching TRBD1 (7 bases). The sequenced sample consisted of peripheral blood. This clonotype was sampled from a woman aged 45 to 65 with COVID-19, enrolled during active disease. In DNA form, the CDR3 reads TGTGCCAGCAGTTTGAGCAGGGGGGCTTACAATGAGCAGTTCTTC. Its protein is CASSLSRGAYNEQFF.